This T cell receptor (beta chain) was identified in a study of identical twins. Study observations and caveats: Out-of-frame sharing of TCR alpha in monozygotic twins was underestimated by models. With beta out-of-frame sequences, excess sharing by twins was weaker.

Addition of a universal primer site occurred through template switching, and cDNA carried unique molecular identifiers. TCRdb called the 5' RACE reads again in MiXCR, with one record for every CDR3 protein. The repertoire holds under 450,000 distinct CDR3 sequences, approximately 17% seen once, with around 12% in the top ten. This clonotype was counted only a few times. Its antigen remains unidentified. The CDR3 loop spans 12 amino acids. Between the trimmed V and J ends, which lost 6 bases and 6 bases, there was a span of 8 bases. The germline V gene has CDR1 MNHEY and CDR2 SVGAGI. The receptor was isolated from a man aged 50-59 years in good health. The source material was naive T cells sorted from blood. The gene calls are TRBV6-5 and TRBJ2-2, with D unclear. The CDR3: CASSPGPGELFF. DNA of the CDR3: TGTGCCAGCAGCCCAGGCCCCGGGGAGCTGTTTTTT.